Reported below is one T cell receptor (beta chain). Its antigen is still unknown. The record has no base qualities; no much larger clone is one base away. Using the deep immunoSEQ assay, TCR CDR3 regions were amplified from genomic DNA by multiplex PCR. Genomic DNA extracted from each cell subset was distributed evenly over all wells of several immunoSEQ 96-well plates, and each plate served as one replicate. For sorted subsets, around 200 ng genomic DNA, equal to 25,000 to 35,000 T cell genomes, was loaded into each replicate PCR. Purified libraries were measured with a Qubit 3.0 fluorometer, size-checked on a Bioanalyzer 2100, and measured again with the KAPA Library Quantification kit. Each immunoSEQ 96-well plate was sequenced on its own single-read 150-cycle Illumina NextSeq 550 flow cell. Under the source paper's analysis protocol: Because only junctional sequences without quality scores were contained in the immunoSEQ output, filtering matching that applied to full-length reads could not be performed. To assign V/J genes and CDR3, sequences were annotated against IMGT germline references using PyIR, a Python wrapper for IgBLAST v1.9. Any read was removed if the V/J assignment was weak (E-value above 1e-6), the CDR3 was missing, or the read contained stop codons, out-of-frame junctions, or ambiguous translated residues. V3J clonotypes were defined by identical inferred V gene, J gene, and CDR3 amino acid sequence. Percentage overlap between repertoires was computed as shared unique clonotypes divided by the size of the smaller repertoire. Repertoire richness was assessed with RTK rarefaction, the Chao1 estimator, and Recon v2.1 estimates of unobserved clonotypes. Generation probabilities were computed with OLGA for all TCRbeta clonotypes obtained by the gDNA method from four donors. TCRdb retrieved this table from immuneACCESS and kept in-frame rearrangements only. Not all clones are present; in checked studies, unresolved V genes account for under half, and no reason is known for the remainder. Clone size and the V and J calls come from that table; the DNA yielded D and trimming. The table for this sample lists fewer than 1.6 million clones; 98% of them were counted only once. The ten top clones hold roughly 0.36% of the sample.

From a lookup of the germline V gene, CDR1 and CDR2 are KGHSH and LQKENI. V and J are truncated by 0 bases and 6 bases respectively, leaving an intervening sequence of 15 bases. The CDR3 sequence holds 15 residues, the cysteine and phenylalanine included. Only CDR3 DNA remains: 45 bases, in frame from the first base. This entry is derived from a study of shared clonotypes between healthy human individuals (dated by TCRdb to about 2020). With respect to the entire study: The cohort comprised two women and a few men aged 18 to 49 years. For each donor, CD4 naive and CD4 memory were each run on three plates, CD8 naive on two plates, and CD8 memory on one plate. To estimate repertoire size and how much clonotypes are shared between individuals, the study performed deep sequencing of blood TCR repertoires from 4 to 6 healthy adults. Different laboratories and diverse techniques were used to prepare libraries and sequence TCR repertoires, to increase sequencing depth and limit assay-specific biases. Leukapheresis yielded between about 0.9 and 9 billion PBMCs per donor.

The donors were healthy, HIV-negative adults with no recently reported acute infections or vaccinations. Every donor was a Caucasian adult living in Nashville, Tennessee, USA. CD4+ T cells were enriched through magnetic negative selection, after which naive cells were positively selected on CD45RA and the remaining negative fraction served as the memory subset. Blood was collected by leukapheresis, and PBMCs were isolated by Ficoll-Histopaque density gradient centrifugation and then cryopreserved in liquid nitrogen vapor phase. Analytical flow cytometry was used to check the purity and quantity of each magnetically sorted T cell population. Genomic DNA was isolated from every sorted fraction and measured by UV absorbance on a Nanodrop 2000c. Results and caveats for the whole study, not just this receptor: Because the study included a small number of donors, the genetic and exposure-history diversity represented was limited. Pairwise subsampling led to the expectation that sequencing depth would affect the degree of clonotype sharing among donors. Sharing across a few donors was observed for about 5% of naive CD4, less than 4% of naive CD8, about 2.5% of memory CD4, and over 0.3% of memory CD8 clonotypes. Naive subsets generally had larger estimated clonotype richness than memory subsets. Sampling was restricted to blood, and TCR repertoires in tissue are likely to differ from TCR repertoires in blood. Even with the large sequencing depth, rarefaction of the sorted-subset datasets indicated that sequencing was incomplete. Compared with non-shared clonotypes, clonotypes shared by all four sorted-subset donors had higher generation probabilities.

This sequence uses TRBV18 and TRBJ2-7; the D region is possibly TRBD1 or TRBD2, each matching across 5 bases. Input material: naive CD4+ T cells sorted from blood. This specimen's cell subset or site label, interpreted: CD45RA+ positively selected. This sequence was found in a man aged 25-45 years in good health. The encoded CDR3 is CASSPPGTVGGEQYF. In nucleotides, the sequence is TGTGCCAGCTCACCACCGGGGACGGTTGGAGGCGAGCAGTACTTC. The CDR3, completed at both ends by the reference TRBV18 and TRBJ2-7 genes, gives the full variable domain NAGVMQNPRHLVRRRGQEARLRCSPMKGHSHVYWYRQLPEEGLKFMVYLQKENIIDESGMPKERFSAEFPKEGPSILRIQQVVRGDSAAYFCASSPPGTVGGEQYFGPGTRLTVT.